The clone carrying this T cell receptor (beta chain) appeared a few times. Its antigen is undetermined. This specimen comes from a study of regulatory T cells in long-lasting Graves disease. With iRepertoire HTBI primers and Arm-PCR of CDR3 regions, TCR beta libraries were built. TCRdb recomputed calls from the multiplex PCR reads with MiXCR, one row per CDR3 protein. The table lists approximately 300,000 distinct CDR3 sequences, 15% to 20% of them singletons. The V end lost 5 bases, the J end lost 2 bases, and 14 bases lay between the germline ends. Germline CDR1 reads SGHDT; CDR2 reads YYEEEE. This CDR3 comprises 14 residues. Study outcomes and limitations: A limited number of samples was an acknowledged limitation.

Time point here: newly diagnosed GD, antithyroid drugs for less than 3 months. RNA from PBMCs was the source of the TCR library. This TCR derives from a female donor with Graves disease. Sequencing was performed on peripheral blood mononuclear cells (PBMCs), taken at new diagnosis, from a patient treated with antithyroid drugs. The gene calls are TRBV5-6 and TRBJ2-7, with D possibly called TRBD1 or TRBD2 (6 bases each). This CDR3 is CASSTSGAPYEQYF. The CDR3 DNA follows: TGTGCCAGCAGTACCTCGGGGGCTCCCTACGAGCAGTACTTC.